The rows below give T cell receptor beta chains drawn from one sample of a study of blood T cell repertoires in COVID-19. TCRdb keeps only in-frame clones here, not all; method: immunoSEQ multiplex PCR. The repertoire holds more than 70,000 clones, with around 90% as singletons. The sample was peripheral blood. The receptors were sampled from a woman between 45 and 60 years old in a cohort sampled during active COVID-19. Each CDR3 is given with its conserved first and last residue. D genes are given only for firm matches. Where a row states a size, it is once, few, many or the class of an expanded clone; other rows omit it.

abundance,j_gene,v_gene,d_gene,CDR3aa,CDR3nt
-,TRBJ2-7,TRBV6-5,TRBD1,CASNPGQGYEQYF,TGTGCCAGCAACCCGGGACAGGGTTACGAGCAGTACTTC
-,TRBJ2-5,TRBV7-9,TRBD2,CASSLRGGETQYF,TGTGCCAGCAGCTTGAGGGGAGGGGAGACCCAGTACTTC
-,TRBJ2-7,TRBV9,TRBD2,CASSVASGGSYEQYF,TGTGCCAGCAGCGTAGCTAGCGGGGGCTCCTACGAGCAGTACTTC
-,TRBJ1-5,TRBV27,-,CASSVYAGGNQPQHF,TGTGCCAGCTCAGTTTATGCAGGGGGCAATCAGCCCCAGCATTTT
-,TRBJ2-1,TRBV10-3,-,CAIGDSPLNEQFF,TGTGCCATCGGGGACTCGCCCCTCAATGAGCAGTTCTTC
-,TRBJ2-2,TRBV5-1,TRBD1,CASSSEGARNTGELFF,TGCGCCAGCAGCTCCGAGGGGGCCCGTAACACCGGGGAGCTGTTTTTT
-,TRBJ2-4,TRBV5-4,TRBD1,CASSPKTGLAKNIQYF,TGTGCCAGCAGCCCGAAGACAGGGCTGGCCAAAAACATTCAGTACTTC
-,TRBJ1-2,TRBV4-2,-,CASSQDQGNYGYTF,TGTGCCAGCAGCCAAGATCAGGGGAACTATGGCTACACCTTC
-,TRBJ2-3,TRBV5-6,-,CASSLFLGGGTDTQYF,TGTGCCAGCAGCTTGTTCTTAGGCGGGGGCACAGATACGCAGTATTTT
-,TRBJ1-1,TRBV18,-,CASSPPNQGVNTEAFF,TGTGCCAGCTCACCGCCCAATCAGGGTGTGAACACTGAAGCTTTCTTT
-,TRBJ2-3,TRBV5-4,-,CASSLKASSTDTQYF,TGTGCCAGCAGCTTGAAAGCCTCTAGCACAGATACGCAGTATTTT
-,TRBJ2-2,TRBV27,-,CASGPTRLNGELFF,TGTGCCAGCGGGCCCACTAGGTTGAACGGGGAGCTGTTTTTT
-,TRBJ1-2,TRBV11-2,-,CASSPRDIRTLPYGYTF,TGTGCCAGCAGCCCTCGGGACATCCGGACTTTGCCCTATGGCTACACCTTC
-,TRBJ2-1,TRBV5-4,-,CASSAHWSSYNEQFF,TGTGCCAGCAGCGCGCACTGGAGCTCCTACAATGAGCAGTTCTTC
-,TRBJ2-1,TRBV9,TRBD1,CASSGPQGARNEQFF,TGTGCCAGCAGCGGCCCACAGGGGGCTCGCAATGAGCAGTTCTTC
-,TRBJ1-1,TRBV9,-,CASTNSPLTEAFF,TGTGCCAGCACTAACTCCCCACTCACTGAAGCTTTCTTT
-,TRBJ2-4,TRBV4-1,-,CASSPPADYLAKNIQYF,TGCGCCAGCAGCCCACCCGCGGACTACTTAGCCAAAAACATTCAGTACTTC
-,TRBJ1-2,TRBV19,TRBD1,CASSPTGGIGYTF,TGTGCCAGTAGCCCGACAGGGGGCATTGGCTACACCTTC
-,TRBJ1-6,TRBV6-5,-,CASTRGRGTPLHF,TGTGCCAGCACCAGGGGTAGAGGGACACCCCTCCACTTT
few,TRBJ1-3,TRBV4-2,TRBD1,CASSRDSGNTIYF,TGTGCCAGCAGCCGGGACAGTGGAAACACCATATATTTT
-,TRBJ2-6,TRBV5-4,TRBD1,CASSSGQSGANVLTF,TGTGCCAGCAGCTCGGGACAGTCTGGGGCCAACGTCCTGACTTTC
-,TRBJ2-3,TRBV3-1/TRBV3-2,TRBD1,CASSPLGQGAPDTQYF,TGTGCCAGCAGCCCCCTCGGGCAGGGGGCCCCAGATACGCAGTATTTT
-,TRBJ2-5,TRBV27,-,CATRFRSGETQYF,TGTGCCACCCGGTTTAGGTCCGGGGAGACCCAGTACTTC
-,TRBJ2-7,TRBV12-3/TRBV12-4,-,CASSFSASEQYF,TGTGCCAGCAGTTTCAGCGCTAGCGAGCAGTACTTC
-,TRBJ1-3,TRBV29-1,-,CSVERRLTSGNTIYF,TGCAGCGTTGAACGCCGCCTAACCTCTGGAAACACCATATATTTT
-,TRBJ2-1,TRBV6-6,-,CASRSGRGGNEQFF,TGTGCCAGCAGGAGCGGAAGAGGGGGCAATGAGCAGTTCTTC
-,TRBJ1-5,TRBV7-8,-,CASSLESTSNQPQHF,TGTGCCAGCAGCTTGGAGAGTACTAGCAATCAGCCCCAGCATTTT
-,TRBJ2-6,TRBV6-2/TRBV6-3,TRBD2,CASSYSGGLGANVLTF,TGTGCCAGCAGTTACAGCGGGGGACTAGGTGCCAACGTCCTGACTTTC
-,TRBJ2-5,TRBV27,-,CASSFNPEGTQYF,TGTGCCAGCAGTTTTAACCCCGAGGGGACCCAGTACTTC
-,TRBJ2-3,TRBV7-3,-,CASSSPGLGDTQYF,TGTGCCAGCAGCTCTCCGGGTCTCGGAGATACGCAGTATTTT
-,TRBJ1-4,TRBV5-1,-,CASSLRQDPVGVEKLFF,TGCGCCAGCAGCTTGAGACAGGACCCTGTGGGCGTTGAAAAACTGTTTTTT
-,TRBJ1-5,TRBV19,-,CASSITGSNQPQHF,TGTGCCAGTAGTATCACAGGGTCCAATCAGCCCCAGCATTTT
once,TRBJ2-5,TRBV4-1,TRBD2,CASSLGGRVRETQYF,TGCGCCAGCAGCCTCGGGGGGAGGGTTCGGGAGACCCAGTACTTC
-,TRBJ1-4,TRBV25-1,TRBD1,CASRQGGREKLFF,TGTGCCAGCCGACAGGGCGGGCGAGAAAAACTGTTTTTT
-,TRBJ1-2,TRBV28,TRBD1,CASSLGQLNYGYTF,TGTGCCAGCAGCCTGGGACAGCTTAACTATGGCTACACCTTC
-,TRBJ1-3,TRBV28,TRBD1,CASSTQGAPGNTIYF,TGTGCCAGCAGTACTCAGGGGGCGCCTGGAAACACCATATATTTT
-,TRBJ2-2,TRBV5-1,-,CASSLEGVSAGELFF,TGCGCCAGCAGCTTGGAGGGGGTTAGTGCCGGGGAGCTGTTTTTT
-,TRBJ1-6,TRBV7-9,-,CASSLDQGVYNSPLHF,TGTGCCAGCAGCTTAGATCAGGGCGTCTATAATTCACCCCTCCACTTT
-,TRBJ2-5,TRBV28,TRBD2,CASSSGGLAGVRETQYF,TGTGCCAGCAGCTCAGGGGGACTAGCGGGAGTCAGGGAGACCCAGTACTTC
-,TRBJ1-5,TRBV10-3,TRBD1,CAISELDRAHANQPQHF,TGTGCCATCAGTGAGTTGGACAGGGCCCACGCCAATCAGCCCCAGCATTTT
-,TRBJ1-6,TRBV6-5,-,CASSPQGGASYPLHF,TGTGCCAGCAGTCCCCAGGGAGGGGCTAGTTATCCCCTCCACTTT
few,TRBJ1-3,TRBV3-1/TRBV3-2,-,CASSQFRGNTIYF,TGTGCCAGCAGCCAATTCAGGGGAAACACCATATATTTT
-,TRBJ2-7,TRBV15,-,CATSRGGSSYEQYF,TGTGCCACCAGCAGAGGTGGTAGCTCCTACGAGCAGTACTTC